The entry below describes one T cell receptor (beta chain). The antigen remains unidentified. A single base separates this from a much larger clone, so it may be a read error. This sample was taken from a study of blood T cells in healthy people across ages. CDR3 length: 12 residues. CDR1 and CDR2 from the germline V gene are DFQATT and SNEGSKA (reference sequence). General study points: Greater diversity and more naive CD4+ cells were seen in long-lived donors than in aged donors. As age increased, TCR beta diversity per million T cells fell in a roughly linear fashion. Without sorted subsets, naive and antigen-experienced compartments could not be conclusively compared.

For the second PCR, which ran for about 7 to 12 cycles, a sample-barcoded 5' primer and a J-beta primer mix were used. Each cDNA molecule was tagged by a template-switch adaptor with 12 random nucleotides. Each CDR3 protein is one row after TCRdb ran MiXCR on the 5' RACE reads. The profile shows hundreds of thousands of distinct CDR3 sequences, more than 45% of them singletons. The clonotype originates from a woman of 80 years or more in good health. The chain couples TRBV20-1 to TRBJ2-5, with D tentatively TRBD2 (5 bases). The source material was blood. CDR3: CRARAEGETQYF. In nucleotides, the CDR3 is TGCAGGGCTAGAGCCGAGGGAGAGACCCAGTACTTC.